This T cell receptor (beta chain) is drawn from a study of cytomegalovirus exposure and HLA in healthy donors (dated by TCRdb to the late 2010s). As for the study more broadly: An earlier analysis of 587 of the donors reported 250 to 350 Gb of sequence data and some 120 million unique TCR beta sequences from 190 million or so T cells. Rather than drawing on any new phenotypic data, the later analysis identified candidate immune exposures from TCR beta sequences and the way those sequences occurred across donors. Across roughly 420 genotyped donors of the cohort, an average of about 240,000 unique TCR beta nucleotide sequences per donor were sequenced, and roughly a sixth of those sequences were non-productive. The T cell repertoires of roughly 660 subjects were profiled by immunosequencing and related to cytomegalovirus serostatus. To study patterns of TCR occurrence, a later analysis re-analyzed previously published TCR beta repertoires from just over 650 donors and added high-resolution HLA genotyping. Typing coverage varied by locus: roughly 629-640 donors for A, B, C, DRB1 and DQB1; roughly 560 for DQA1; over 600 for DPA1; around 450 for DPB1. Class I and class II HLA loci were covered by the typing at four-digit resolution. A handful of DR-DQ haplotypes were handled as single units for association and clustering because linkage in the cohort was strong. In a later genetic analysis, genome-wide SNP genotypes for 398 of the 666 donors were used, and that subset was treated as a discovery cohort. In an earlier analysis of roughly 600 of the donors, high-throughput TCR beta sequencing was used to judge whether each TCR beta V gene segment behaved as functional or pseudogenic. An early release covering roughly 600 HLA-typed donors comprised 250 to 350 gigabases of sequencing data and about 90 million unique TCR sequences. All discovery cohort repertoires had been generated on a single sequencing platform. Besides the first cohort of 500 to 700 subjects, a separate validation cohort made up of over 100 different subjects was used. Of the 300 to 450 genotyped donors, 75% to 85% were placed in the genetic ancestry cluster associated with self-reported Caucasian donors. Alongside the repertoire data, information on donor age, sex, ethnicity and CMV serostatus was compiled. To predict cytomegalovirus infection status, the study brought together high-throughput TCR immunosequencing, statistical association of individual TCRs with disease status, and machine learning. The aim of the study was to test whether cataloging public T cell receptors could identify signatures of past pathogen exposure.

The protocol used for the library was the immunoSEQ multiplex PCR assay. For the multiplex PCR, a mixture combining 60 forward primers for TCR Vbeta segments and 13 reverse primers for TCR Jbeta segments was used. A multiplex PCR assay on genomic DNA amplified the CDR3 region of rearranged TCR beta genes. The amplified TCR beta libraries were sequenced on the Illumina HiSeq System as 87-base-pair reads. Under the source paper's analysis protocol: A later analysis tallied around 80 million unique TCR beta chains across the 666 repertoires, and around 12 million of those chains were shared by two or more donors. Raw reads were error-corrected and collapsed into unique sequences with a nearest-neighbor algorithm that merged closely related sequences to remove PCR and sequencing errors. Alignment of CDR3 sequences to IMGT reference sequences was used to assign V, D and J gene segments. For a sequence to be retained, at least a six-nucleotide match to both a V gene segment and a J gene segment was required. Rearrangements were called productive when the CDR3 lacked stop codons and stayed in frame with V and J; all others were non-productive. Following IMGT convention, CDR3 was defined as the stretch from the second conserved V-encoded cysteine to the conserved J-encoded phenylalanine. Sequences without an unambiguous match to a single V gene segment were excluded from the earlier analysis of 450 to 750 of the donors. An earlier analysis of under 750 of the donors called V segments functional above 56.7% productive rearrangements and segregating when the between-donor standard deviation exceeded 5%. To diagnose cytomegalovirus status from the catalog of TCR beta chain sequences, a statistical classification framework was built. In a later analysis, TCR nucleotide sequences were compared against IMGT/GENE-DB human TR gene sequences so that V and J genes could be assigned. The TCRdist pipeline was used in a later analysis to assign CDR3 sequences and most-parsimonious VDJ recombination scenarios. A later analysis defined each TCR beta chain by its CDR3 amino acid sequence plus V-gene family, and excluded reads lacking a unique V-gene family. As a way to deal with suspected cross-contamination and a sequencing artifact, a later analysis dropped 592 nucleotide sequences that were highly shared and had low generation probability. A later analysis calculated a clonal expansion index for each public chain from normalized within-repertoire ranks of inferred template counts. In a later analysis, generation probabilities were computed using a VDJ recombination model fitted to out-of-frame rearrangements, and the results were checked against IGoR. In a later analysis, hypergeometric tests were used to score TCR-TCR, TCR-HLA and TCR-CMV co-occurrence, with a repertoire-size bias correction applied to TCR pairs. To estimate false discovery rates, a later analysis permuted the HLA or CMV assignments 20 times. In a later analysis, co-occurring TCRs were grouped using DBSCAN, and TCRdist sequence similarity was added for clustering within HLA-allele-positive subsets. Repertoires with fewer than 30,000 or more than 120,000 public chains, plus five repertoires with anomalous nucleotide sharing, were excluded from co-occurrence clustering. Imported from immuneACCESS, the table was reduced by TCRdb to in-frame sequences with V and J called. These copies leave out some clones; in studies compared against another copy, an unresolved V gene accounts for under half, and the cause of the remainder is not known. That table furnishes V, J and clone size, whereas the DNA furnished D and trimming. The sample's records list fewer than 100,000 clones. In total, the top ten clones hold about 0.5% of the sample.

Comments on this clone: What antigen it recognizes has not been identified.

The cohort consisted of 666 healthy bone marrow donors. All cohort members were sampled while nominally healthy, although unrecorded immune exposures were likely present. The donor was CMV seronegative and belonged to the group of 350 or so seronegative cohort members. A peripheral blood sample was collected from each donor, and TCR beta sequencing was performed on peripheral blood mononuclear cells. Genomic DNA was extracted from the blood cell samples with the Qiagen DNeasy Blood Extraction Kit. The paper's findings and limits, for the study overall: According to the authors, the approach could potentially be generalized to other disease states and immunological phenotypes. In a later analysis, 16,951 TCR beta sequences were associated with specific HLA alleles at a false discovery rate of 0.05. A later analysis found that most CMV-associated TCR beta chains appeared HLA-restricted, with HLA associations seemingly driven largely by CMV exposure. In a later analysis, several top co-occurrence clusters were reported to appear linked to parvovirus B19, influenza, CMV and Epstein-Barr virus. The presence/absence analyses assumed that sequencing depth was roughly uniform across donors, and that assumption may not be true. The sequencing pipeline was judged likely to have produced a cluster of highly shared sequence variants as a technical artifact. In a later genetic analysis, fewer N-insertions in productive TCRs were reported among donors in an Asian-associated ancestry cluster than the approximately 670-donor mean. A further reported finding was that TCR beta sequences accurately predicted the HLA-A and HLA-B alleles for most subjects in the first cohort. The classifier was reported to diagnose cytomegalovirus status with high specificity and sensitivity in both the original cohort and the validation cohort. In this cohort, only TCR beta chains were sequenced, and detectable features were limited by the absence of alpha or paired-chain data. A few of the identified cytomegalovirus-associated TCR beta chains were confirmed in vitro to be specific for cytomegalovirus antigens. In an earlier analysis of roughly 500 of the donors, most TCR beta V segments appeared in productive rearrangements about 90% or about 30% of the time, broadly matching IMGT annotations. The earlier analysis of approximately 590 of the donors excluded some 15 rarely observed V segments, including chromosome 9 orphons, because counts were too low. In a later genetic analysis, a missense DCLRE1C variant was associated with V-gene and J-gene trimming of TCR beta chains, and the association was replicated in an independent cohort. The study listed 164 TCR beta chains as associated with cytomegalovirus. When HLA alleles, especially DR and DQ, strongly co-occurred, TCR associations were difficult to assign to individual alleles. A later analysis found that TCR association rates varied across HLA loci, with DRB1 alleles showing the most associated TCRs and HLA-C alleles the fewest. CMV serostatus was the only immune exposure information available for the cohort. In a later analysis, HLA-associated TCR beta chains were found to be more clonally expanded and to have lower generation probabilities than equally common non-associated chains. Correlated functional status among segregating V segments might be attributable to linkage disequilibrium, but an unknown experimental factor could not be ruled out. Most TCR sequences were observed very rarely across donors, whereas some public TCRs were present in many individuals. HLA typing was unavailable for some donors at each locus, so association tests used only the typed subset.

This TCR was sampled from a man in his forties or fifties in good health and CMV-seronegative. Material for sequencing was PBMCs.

The bases read TGCGCCAGCAACCAACGGGCGGGGGGCACAGATACGCAGTATTTT. It specifies CASNQRAGGTDTQYF. This chain joins TRBV5-1 to TRBJ2-3; TRBD2 matches 7 bases in the middle. The germline V and J ends show losses of 6 bases and 1 base respectively, and no gene match explains 8 bases of the junction. CDR1 and CDR2, per the germline V gene, are SGHRS and YFSETQ. Its CDR3 holds 15 amino acids, cysteine through phenylalanine. The read is trimmed to its CDR3 DNA, 45 bases read in frame from base 1. The variable domain in full, with residues beyond the CDR3 obtained from the reference TRBV5-1 and TRBJ2-3 genes, is KAGVTQTPRYLIKTRGQQVTLSCSPISGHRSVSWYQQTPGQGLQFLFEYFSETQRNKGNFPGRFSGRQFSNSRSEMNVSTLELGDSALYLCASNQRAGGTDTQYFGPGTRLTVL.